The 24 T cell receptor beta chains given below trace back to one sample, sequenced in a study of tumor-infiltrating lymphocytes in localized non-small cell lung cancer. Clones were sequenced by immunoSEQ multiplex PCR, and TCRdb holds only the in-frame ones, with some missing. The table has more than 9,500 clones, around 78% seen once. The specimen sequenced was lung tumor tissue. The receptors shown here come from a human donor with non-small cell lung cancer.

V and J are TRBV6-6 and TRBJ1-5, with D unclear. V lost 2 bases and J 4 bases, leaving 6 bases between the germline ends. CDR1 MNHNY and CDR2 SVGAGI come from the germline V gene (reference sequence). The CDR3 extends over 13 amino acids. The CDR3 nucleotides are TGTGCCAGCAGTTACGGGGTAAATCAGCCCCAGCATTTT. It translates to CASSYGVNQPQHF.

The rearrangement links TRBV6-6 to TRBJ2-7; D unclear. Germline V gives CDR1 MNHNY, CDR2 SVGAGI (reference sequence). V gave up 2 bases and J gave up 2 bases, with 10 bases separating them. The CDR3 covers 14 residues. The CDR3 sequence is CASSYKSGTYEQYF. As DNA, the CDR3 is TGTGCCAGCAGTTACAAGTCGGGTACCTACGAGCAGTACTTC.

The V gene is TRBV5-1, the J gene TRBJ1-2; tentatively, D is TRBD1 (6 bases). This CDR3 comprises 15 residues. Trimming pared 2 bases from V and 5 bases from J, leaving 16 bases between. Germline lookup yields CDR1 SGHRS and CDR2 YFSETQ. The CDR3 spells CASSLSPTGLYGYTF. The CDR3 DNA reads TGCGCCAGCAGCTTAAGTCCGACAGGATTATATGGCTACACCTTC. Drawing the rest from reference TRBV5-1 and TRBJ1-2, the complete variable domain is KAGVTQTPRYLIKTRGQQVTLSCSPISGHRSVSWYQQTPGQGLQFLFEYFSETQRNKGNFPGRFSGRQFSNSRSEMNVSTLELGDSALYLCASSLSPTGLYGYTFGSGTRLTVV.

The table lists this clone with a few counts. The chain links TRBV11-2 to TRBJ2-3; D ambiguous. From germline, CDR1 is SGHAT and CDR2 FQNNGV. The V end was cut by 1 base, the J end by 4 bases, with 12 bases between. CDR3 length equals 15 residues. The CDR3 nucleotides read TGTGCCAGCAGCTTAGTTGTCCGGAGTTCAGATACGCAGTATTTT. This sequence encodes CASSLVVRSSDTQYF.

V and J are TRBV5-1 and TRBJ2-7; the match to TRBD1 covers 12 bases. Losses at the gene ends were 5 bases for V and 4 bases for J; bases not matched to a gene: 7. The CDR3 runs 15 residues. Germline V gene sequence: CDR1 SGHRS, CDR2 YFSETQ. CDR3 DNA sequence: TGCGCCAGCAGATTCGGGACAGGGGGCACTTACGAGCAGTACTTC. It yields the protein CASRFGTGGTYEQYF.

The CDR3, as DNA: TGTGCCAGCAGCTCCATCGACAGGGCGGCAGATACGCAGTATTTT. This codes for CASSSIDRAADTQYF. V usage is TRBV6-6 and J usage is TRBJ2-3, with 7 bases identical to TRBD1. Germline V gene sequence: CDR1 MNHNY, CDR2 SVGAGI (reference sequence). The CDR3 is made up of 15 amino acids. J gave up 4 bases and V 6 bases, and 10 bases lay outside the gene matches.

The CDR3 sequence is CASSLGFGSWGNYEQYV. DNA of the CDR3: TGTGCCAGCAGCTTAGGGTTTGGGTCGTGGGGAAACTACGAGCAGTACGTC. The chain recombines TRBV7-8 with TRBJ2-7; D gene unclear. Trimming stripped 1 base from V and 3 bases from J, with 19 bases between. The CDR3 runs to 17 residues. CDR1 and CDR2 from the germline V gene are SGHVS and FQNEAQ.

The chain couples TRBV5-1 to TRBJ2-5, with D perhaps TRBD2 (5 bases). The CDR3 runs 15 residues. V was clipped by 4 bases and J by 1 base, with 14 bases between them. Germline loops: CDR1 SGHRS, CDR2 YFSETQ. For the CDR3, the DNA is TGCGCCAGCAGCCCGGCCTGGAGCGGCCAAGAGACCCAGTACTTC. It is translated as CASSPAWSGQETQYF.

The gene calls are TRBV6-6 and TRBJ1-5, with TRBD1 matching 7 bases. Germline CDR1 is MNHNY and CDR2 is SVGAGI (reference sequence). The CDR3 is made up of 15 amino acids. V dropped 6 bases and J dropped 1; count of bases not matched to a gene: 6. The CDR3 sequence: CASSQAGQSNQPQHF. DNA for the CDR3: TGTGCCAGCAGCCAGGCGGGACAGAGCAATCAGCCCCAGCATTTT.

The count of this clone is one. This sequence joins TRBV30 and TRBJ2-4, with a tentative D call TRBD1 (5 bases). Germline values: CDR1 GTSNPN, CDR2 SVGIG (reference sequence). V gave up 0 bases and J gave up 6 bases, with 9 bases separating them. CDR3 size: 13 residues. The CDR3 bases are TGTGCCTGGAGTGTGGTAGGGGCAAACATTCAGTACTTC. It encodes CAWSVVGANIQYF.

This chain connects TRBV4-1 to TRBJ1-2; 8 bases are shared with TRBD1. The CDR3 loop spans 14 amino acids. CDR1 and CDR2 (germline): MGHRA, YSYEKL. V lost 0 bases, J lost 7 bases, and 4 bases stayed unmatched. The CDR3 region is CASSQDLQGAGYTF. The DNA of the CDR3 is TGCGCCAGCAGCCAAGATCTCCAGGGGGCTGGCTACACCTTC.

This clone showed up just once. The chain is built from TRBV7-2 and TRBJ2-7; D remains unclear. Germline assignment: CDR1 SGHTA and CDR2 FQGNSA. Deletions cut 5 bases from V and 3 bases from J, with 11 bases between. The CDR3 spans 13 residues. The CDR3 sequence: CASSPDGFYEQYV. CDR3 in DNA: TGTGCCAGCAGCCCAGACGGGTTCTACGAGCAGTACGTC.

The genes are TRBV7-6 and TRBJ2-1, with no clear D. V was cut by 5 bases and J by 0 bases, with 11 bases left in between. The CDR3 length is 15 residues. Germline CDR1 and CDR2: SGHVS and FNYEAQ. The CDR3 DNA is TGTGCCAGCAGCCCCGTAGACGGCTCCTACAATGAGCAGTTCTTC. This encodes CASSPVDGSYNEQFF.

The chain employs TRBV7-6 and TRBJ2-5; weak D call: TRBD1 (5 bases). Trimming left V 1 base short and J 5 bases short, with 11 bases between. Germline V gene data show CDR1 as SGHVS and CDR2 as FNYEAQ. The CDR3 length is 14 residues. This CDR3 is CASSLGWGRETQYF. The CDR3, as DNA: TGTGCCAGCAGCTTAGGTTGGGGCCGGGAGACCCAGTACTTC.

CDR3 amino acids: CASSQEPGSNYGYTF. CDR3 nucleotide sequence: TGCGCCAGCAGCCAAGAGCCAGGGAGCAACTATGGCTACACCTTC. The rearrangement uses TRBV4-3 and TRBJ1-2, with D perhaps TRBD1 (5 bases). Germline CDR1 reads LGHNA; CDR2 reads YSLEER. V lost 0 bases, J lost 2 bases, and 10 bases lay in between. The CDR3 loop spans 15 amino acids.

V is TRBV9 and J is TRBJ1-4; D gene unclear. Trimming left V 7 bases short and J 0 bases short, with 31 bases between. Germline V lookup: CDR1 SGDLS, CDR2 YYNGEE. This CDR3 has 21 amino acids. DNA for the CDR3: TGTGCCAGCTTACAAAAACCACCCGGCGCGGTCGGCCATGCAACTAATGAAAAACTGTTTTTT. The encoded protein is CASLQKPPGAVGHATNEKLFF.

This clone was seen just once. The rearrangement uses TRBV7-3 and TRBJ2-3; TRBD1 is a possible D gene (6 bases). This CDR3 region has 14 residues. Germline loops: CDR1 SGHTA, CDR2 FQGTGA. The germline V and J ends were trimmed by 5 bases and 0 bases, with 9 bases remaining between them. CDR3 sequence: CASSLGQSTDTQYF. CDR3 coding DNA: TGTGCCAGCAGCCTTGGACAGAGCACAGATACGCAGTATTTT.

In DNA, the CDR3 is TGTGCCAGCAGCTTCCCGGCGGCGGGAGTAGGCGAGCAGTACTTC. It specifies CASSFPAAGVGEQYF. The chain has TRBV7-8 and TRBJ2-7; TRBD2 aligns across 7 bases. Germline CDR1 and CDR2: SGHVS and FQNEAQ. CDR3 length: 15 amino acids. V was clipped by 3 bases and J by 6 bases; unmatched bases: 11. The full variable domain, with the rest looked up from reference TRBV7-8 and TRBJ2-7, is GAGVSQSPRYKVAKRGQDVALRCDPISGHVSLFWYQQALGQGPEFLTYFQNEAQLDKSGLPSDRFFAERPEGSVSTLKIQRTQQEDSAVYLCASSFPAAGVGEQYFGPGTRLTVT.

A few counts support this clone. The chain recombines TRBV5-1 with TRBJ2-5; D gene ambiguous. Trimming removed 0 bases at V and 4 bases at J, with 16 bases between. Germline V gene lookup returns CDR1 SGHRS and CDR2 YFSETQ. This CDR3 is built from 16 residues. The CDR3 spells CASSLGRPQTRETQYF. The CDR3 DNA is TGCGCCAGCAGCTTGGGACGGCCTCAAACCCGAGAGACCCAGTACTTC.

This clone was counted a few times. J is TRBJ1-5 and V is TRBV5-6; D remains unclear. The V gene lost 2 bases and the J gene lost 9 bases, with 9 bases spanning the gap. There are 12 residues in the CDR3. Germline V gene sequence: CDR1 SGHDT, CDR2 YYEEEE. The CDR3, as DNA: TGTGCCAGCAGCTTCCGACGAGGGCCCCAGCATTTT. This sequence encodes CASSFRRGPQHF. The whole variable domain, remainder taken from reference TRBV5-6 and TRBJ1-5, is DAGVTQSPTHLIKTRGQQVTLRCSPKSGHDTVSWYQQALGQGPQFIFQYYEEEERQRGNFPDRFSGHQFPNYSSELNVNALLLGDSALYLCASSFRRGPQHFGDGTRLSIL.

The chain uses TRBV28 and TRBJ1-5; no firm D call. The length of the CDR3 is 14 residues. Trimming took 2 bases from V and 1 from J, leaving 6 bases between them. CDR1 MDHEN and CDR2 SYDVKM come from the germline V gene. CDR3 region: CASSLGLSNQPQHF. The CDR3 DNA reads as TGTGCCAGCAGTTTAGGGTTGAGCAATCAGCCCCAGCATTTT.

The chain employs TRBV5-3 and TRBJ2-5; maybe TRBD2 (8 bases). TRBV5-3 falls under the ORF class, with uncertain function. V was clipped by 0 bases and J by 3 bases, with 24 bases between them. CDR3 size: 19 residues. CDR3 in amino acids: CARSLEGQGDGRAEETQYF. CDR3 in DNA: TGTGCCAGAAGCTTGGAGGGGCAGGGGGACGGGAGGGCCGAAGAGACCCAGTACTTC.

The rearrangement joins TRBV25-1 to TRBJ2-7; D possibly corresponds to TRBD1 (6 bases). With 1 base removed from V and 0 bases from J, the gap between germline ends came to 16 bases. CDR1 and CDR2 from the germline V gene are MGHDK and SYGVNS. The CDR3 contains 17 residues. For the CDR3, the DNA is TGTGCCAGCAGTGAATTGGTTTATGGCAGGGGCTCCTACGAGCAGTACTTC. It encodes CASSELVYGRGSYEQYF.

The chain uses TRBV10-3 and TRBJ2-5, with 11 bases aligning to TRBD1. CDR3 length: 16 amino acids. Trimming at V came to 2 bases and at J to 5 bases, leaving 7 bases not matched to a gene. Germline V gives CDR1 ENHRY, CDR2 SYGVKD. In DNA form, the CDR3 reads TGTGCCATCAGTGAGGCGGGACAGGGGGTTTGGGAGACCCAGTACTTC. Translating it yields CAISEAGQGVWETQYF.